Each of the 24 T cell receptor beta chains below was sequenced from the same sample in a study of regulatory T cells in long-lasting Graves disease. Construction of the TCR beta libraries employed iRepertoire HTBI primers in conjunction with Arm-PCR of CDR3 regions. TCRdb processed the multiplex PCR reads anew with MiXCR; each CDR3 protein has one entry. Of 400,000 to 500,000 distinct CDR3 sequences in the sample, less than 20% were seen once. As to time point: newly diagnosed GD, antithyroid drugs for less than 3 months. TCR sequences were obtained from RNA taken from PBMCs. The same sample was also used in a study of T cells in Graves' hyperthyroidism and ophthalmopathy.

The sequencing used peripheral blood mononuclear cells (PBMCs), collected at new diagnosis, from a patient treated with antithyroid drugs. These TCRs come from a woman younger than 45 with Graves disease.

This clonotype has a count of ten or more. This chain uses TRBV10-3 with TRBJ2-1; 9 nucleotides agree with TRBD2. Trimming took 7 bases from V and 10 from J; bases not matched to a gene: 14. Germline values: CDR1 ENHRY, CDR2 SYGVKD. This CDR3 spans 15 amino acids. As DNA, the CDR3 is TGTGCCATCACCCAGGGGGGGACTAGCCTACGGGAGCAGTTCTTC. Translation gives CAITQGGTSLREQFF.

This clonotype has a count of ten or more. The chain is built from TRBV2 and TRBJ2-1; 8 nucleotides match TRBD2. CDR3 size: 14 residues. Germline V CDR1 and CDR2: SNHLY, FYNNEI. Trimming removed 3 bases from V and 8 bases from J; junction bases left unmatched: 6. CDR3 amino acids: CASSEDSGIDEQFF. CDR3 coding DNA: TGTGCCAGCAGTGAGGATAGCGGGATCGATGAGCAGTTCTTC.

This clonotype was found once. One base away lies a much larger clone, so this may be a sequencing read error. This chain links TRBV20-1 with TRBJ2-2; 10 positions agree with TRBD1. CDR1 is DFQATT and CDR2 is SNEGSKA in the germline V gene (reference sequence). This CDR3 contains 17 residues. For the CDR3, the DNA is TGCAGTGCTAGAGGCGGTCCCGGGACAGGGGCCACCGGGGGGCTGTTTTTT. This gives the protein CSARGGPGTGATGGLFF.

Notes on this clonotype: This could be a read error, since a much larger clone is one nucleotide away. The genes are TRBV18 and TRBJ2-1; TRBD2 might be the D (5 bases). Trimming stripped 3 bases from V and 15 bases from J, with 12 bases between. Germline V CDR1 and CDR2: KGHSH, LQKENI. This CDR3 is built from 11 residues. Written as DNA, the CDR3 is TGTGCCAGCTCACCGAGGGAAGGGCGGTTCTTC. This gives the protein CASSPREGRFF.

This clonotype appeared many times. V gene TRBV11-2 combines with J gene TRBJ2-1; 8 bases align to TRBD2. Germline V gene lookup returns CDR1 SGHAT and CDR2 FQNNGV. The V segment lost 6 bases and the J segment 6 bases; nucleotides outside the gene matches: 4. The CDR3 spans 13 residues. CDR3 amino acids: CASRPGTSNEQFF. CDR3 nucleotide sequence: TGTGCCAGCAGGCCCGGGACTAGCAATGAGCAGTTCTTC.

The CDR3 here is CASSGNQDRRLHF. The CDR3 nucleotides are TGTGCCAGTAGTGGAAATCAGGACCGACGGCTCCACTTT. The genes are TRBV19 and TRBJ1-6; no firm D call. The CDR3 is made up of 13 amino acids. Germline CDR1 LNHDA, CDR2 SQIVND (reference sequence). Trimming removed 5 bases from V and 16 bases from J, with 18 bases in between.

This clonotype showed up many times. The chain combines TRBV13 with TRBJ2-3; 10 positions match TRBD1. The germline gives CDR1 PRHDT, CDR2 FYEKMQ (reference sequence). V trimming: 7 bases; J trimming: 4 bases; junction bases outside the gene matches: 8. The length of the CDR3 is 15 residues. CDR3 bases: TGTGCCAGCACCGCCTGGGACAGGGGAGCAGATACGCAGTATTTT. Encoded protein: CASTAWDRGADTQYF.

This clonotype was seen a handful of times. The chain carries TRBV6-1 and TRBJ2-1; D gene uncertain. Looked up from germline, CDR1 is MNHNS and CDR2 is SASEGT. The CDR3 runs to 12 residues. The germline V and J ends were trimmed by 6 bases and 10 bases, with 13 bases remaining between them. The CDR3 DNA reads TGTGCCAGCAGGTATGACATCCTAGAGCAGTTCTTC. This sequence encodes CASRYDILEQFF.

This clonotype has ten or more counts. The V gene is TRBV2, the J gene TRBJ1-2; 7 bases fit TRBD1. The V segment lost 6 bases and the J segment 2 bases; nucleotides outside the gene matches: 6. This CDR3 has 14 residues. The germline V gene encodes CDR1 SNHLY and CDR2 FYNNEI. The CDR3 DNA sequence: TGTGCCAGCAGACAACAGGGGTTCAACTATGGCTACACCTTC. Translating it yields CASRQQGFNYGYTF.

As regards this clonotype: This may be a read error: a much more frequent sequence differs by one nucleotide. This chain joins TRBV30 and TRBJ1-1; D call uncertain. The CDR3 spans 11 residues. Germline V gene lookup returns CDR1 GTSNPN and CDR2 SVGIG (reference sequence). The DNA of the CDR3 is TGTGCCCAAAGCCCCCGGACTGAAGTTTTCTTT. Protein sequence: CAQSPRTEVFF.

The chain is built from TRBV27 and TRBJ1-3; 9 bases agree with TRBD1. Trimming took 2 bases from V and 2 from J; bases not matched to a gene: 1. The CDR3 has 15 amino acids. Germline-derived CDR1 and CDR2 are MNHEY and SMNVEV (reference sequence). The CDR3 bases are TGTGCCAGCAGTTTACACAGGGGGCCTGGAAACACCATATATTTT. Translating it yields CASSLHRGPGNTIYF.

In regard to this clonotype: A far larger clone is one nucleotide away, so this likely arose from a read error. This chain links TRBV28 with TRBJ2-7, with D unclear. V lost 8 bases, J lost 7 bases, and 24 bases lay in between. This CDR3 has 15 amino acids. Looked up from germline, CDR1 is MDHEN and CDR2 is SYDVKM. CDR3 amino acids: CASRSGSSSYNEQYF. The CDR3 DNA is TGTGCCAGCCGTTCGGGCTCGAGCTCCTACAATGAGCAGTACTTC. The full variable domain, in which reference TRBV28 and TRBJ2-7 provide the parts outside the CDR3, is DVKVTQSSRYLVKRTGEKVFLECVQDMDHENMFWYRQDPGLGLRLIYFSYDVKMKEKGDIPEGYSVSREKKERFSLILESASTNQTSMYLCASRSGSSSYNEQYFGPGTRLTVT.

Concerning this clonotype: This sequence may be a read error, since a much larger clone differs from it by one base. The rearrangement links TRBV29-1 to TRBJ1-2, with D unclear. The CDR3 runs 14 residues. Trimming stripped 2 bases from V and 4 bases from J, with 14 bases between. Germline-derived CDR1 and CDR2 are SQVTM and ANQGSEA. The CDR3, as DNA: TGCAGCGTTGAAACCCGAGAAGTTAGCTATGGCTACACCTTC. It codes for CSVETREVSYGYTF.

The CDR3 region is CASSPSGQGYTF. DNA for the CDR3: TGTGCCAGCAGCCCATCCGGACAGGGCTACACCTTC. The V and J genes are TRBV7-2 and TRBJ1-2; D perhaps matches TRBD1 (6 bases). Germline CDR1 reads SGHTA; CDR2 reads FQGNSA. With 5 bases removed from V and 8 bases from J, the gap between germline ends came to 12 bases. CDR3 length equals 12 residues. The variable domain in full, with the rest retrieved from reference TRBV7-2 and TRBJ1-2, is GAGVSQSPSNKVTEKGKDVELRCDPISGHTALYWYRQSLGQGLEFLIYFQGNSAPDKSGLPSDRFSAERTGGSVSTLTIQRTQQEDSAVYLCASSPSGQGYTFGSGTRLTVV.

This clonotype has a count of ten or more. The rearrangement joins TRBV27 to TRBJ2-7, with D unclear. The CDR3 is made up of 13 amino acids. Germline loops: CDR1 MNHEY, CDR2 SMNVEV (reference sequence). The V end lost 2 bases, the J end lost 5 bases, and 10 bases lay between the germline ends. CDR3 in DNA: TGTGCCAGCAGTTTAAGATTGGGTGACGAGCAGTACTTC. Translating it yields CASSLRLGDEQYF.

This clonotype was counted ten times or more. The J gene is TRBJ1-2, the V gene TRBV5-1; D call uncertain. Germline values: CDR1 SGHRS, CDR2 YFSETQ. The V and J ends lost 0 bases and 4 bases respectively, with 13 bases between them. This CDR3 comprises 15 residues. The chain's CDR3 is CASSLEGRSSYGYTF. The CDR3 DNA reads as TGCGCCAGCAGCTTGGAGGGCAGAAGCTCCTATGGCTACACCTTC.

The chain couples TRBV30 to TRBJ2-3; D is possibly TRBD1 or TRBD2 (5 bases each). The CDR3 covers 14 residues. Trimming stripped 1 base from V and 3 bases from J, with 11 bases between. The V gene's germline CDR1 is GTSNPN and CDR2 SVGIG (reference sequence). The CDR3, as DNA: TGTGCCTGGAGTGCGGGGCTTATAACAGATACGCAGTATTTT. This encodes CAWSAGLITDTQYF.

This clonotype has a single count. V and J are TRBV2 and TRBJ1-5; D remains unclear. This CDR3 is 14 amino acids long. With 6 bases removed from V and 9 bases from J, the gap between germline ends came to 18 bases. CDR1 SNHLY and CDR2 FYNNEI come from the germline V gene. The CDR3 protein is CASSRSSNQPPQHF. The DNA for the CDR3 is TGTGCCAGCAGCAGGAGTAGCAATCAGCCGCCCCAGCATTTT.

This rearrangement joins TRBV30 to TRBJ2-2, with 10 bases fitting TRBD2. Germline CDR1 is GTSNPN and CDR2 is SVGIG (reference sequence). CDR3 size: 17 residues. V dropped 3 bases and J dropped 6; count of bases not matched to a gene: 13. The CDR3 nucleotides are TGTGCCTGGAGCGACCTAGCGGGAGAGGTCCGCGCCGGGGAGCTGTTTTTT. Translated, it gives CAWSDLAGEVRAGELFF.

This clonotype has a count of ten or more. This rearrangement joins TRBV7-9 to TRBJ1-1; TRBD1 matches at 7 bases. The CDR3 has 15 residues. Germline lookup yields CDR1 SEHNR and CDR2 FQNEAQ (reference sequence). Trimming cost V 4 bases and J 1 base; bases outside gene matches: 6. CDR3 sequence (DNA): TGTGCCAGCAGCTCCCCCAGGACAGGGAACACTGAAGCTTTCTTT. It is translated as CASSSPRTGNTEAFF. The entire variable domain, with the rest obtained from reference TRBV7-9 and TRBJ1-1, is as follows: DTGVSQNPRHKITKRGQNVTFRCDPISEHNRLYWYRQTLGQGPEFLTYFQNEAQLEKSRLLSDRFSAERPKGSFSTLEIQRTEQGDSAMYLCASSSPRTGNTEAFFGQGTRLTVV.

The table lists this clonotype with many counts. V and J are TRBV12-3 or TRBV12-4 and TRBJ1-1; TRBD1 is a possible D gene (5 bases). The ends were cut back, 3 bases at V and 0 bases at J, with 14 bases in the middle. The CDR3 contains 16 residues. As DNA, the CDR3 is TGTGCCAGCAGTTTCCCGGGGGGAGGGATGAACACTGAAGCTTTCTTT. As protein: CASSFPGGGMNTEAFF.

This clonotype has at least ten counts. The CDR3 DNA reads as TGTGCCACCCGGGACGTCGGCACTGAAGCTTTCTTT. Its protein is CATRDVGTEAFF. This chain links TRBV28 with TRBJ1-1; maybe TRBD1 (5 bases). Looked up from germline, CDR1 is MDHEN and CDR2 is SYDVKM. Trimming stripped 10 bases from V and 4 bases from J, with 13 bases between. The CDR3 is 12 amino acids.

This clonotype was seen at least ten times. The chain links TRBV20-1 to TRBJ2-1; D is unresolved. Germline V gene data show CDR1 as DFQATT and CDR2 as SNEGSKA (reference sequence). The CDR3 runs 15 residues. Deletions cut 5 bases from V and 0 bases from J, with 14 bases between. Written as DNA, the CDR3 is TGCAGTGCTCCCGATTCGGCCTACTCCTACAATGAGCAGTTCTTC. Protein product: CSAPDSAYSYNEQFF.

This clonotype was seen just once. Given a much more abundant clone one base away, this may be a read error. The V and J genes are TRBV7-9 and TRBJ1-5; maybe TRBD1 (5 bases). This CDR3 has 15 amino acids. Germline V gene sequence: CDR1 SEHNR, CDR2 FQNEAQ (reference sequence). The CDR3 reads CASSSRHDSSQPQHF. The DNA of the CDR3 is TGTGCCAGCAGCTCCCGACATGACAGCAGTCAGCCCCAGCATTTT.